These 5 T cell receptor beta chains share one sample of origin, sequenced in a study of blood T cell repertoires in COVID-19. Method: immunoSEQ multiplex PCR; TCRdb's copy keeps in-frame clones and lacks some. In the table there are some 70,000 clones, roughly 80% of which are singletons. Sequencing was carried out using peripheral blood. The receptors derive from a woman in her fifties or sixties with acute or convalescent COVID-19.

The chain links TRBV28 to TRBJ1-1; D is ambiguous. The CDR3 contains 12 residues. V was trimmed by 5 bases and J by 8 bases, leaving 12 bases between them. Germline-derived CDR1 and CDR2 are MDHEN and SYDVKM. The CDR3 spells CASSEPGFEAFF. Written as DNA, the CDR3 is TGTGCCAGCAGTGAGCCGGGTTTCGAAGCTTTCTTT.

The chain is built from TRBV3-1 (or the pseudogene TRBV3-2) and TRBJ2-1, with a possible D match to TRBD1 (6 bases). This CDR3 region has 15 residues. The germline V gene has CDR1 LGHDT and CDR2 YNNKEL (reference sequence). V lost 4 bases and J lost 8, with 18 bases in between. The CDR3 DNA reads TGTGCCAGCAGCCTCCAAGGGACAACGCCCCATGAGCAGTTCTTC. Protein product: CASSLQGTTPHEQFF.

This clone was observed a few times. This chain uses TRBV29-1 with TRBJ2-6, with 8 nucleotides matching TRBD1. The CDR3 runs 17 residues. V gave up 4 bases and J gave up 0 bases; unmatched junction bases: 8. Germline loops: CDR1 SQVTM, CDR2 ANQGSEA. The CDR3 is CSVGGQGSFSGANVLTF. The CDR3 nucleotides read TGCAGCGTTGGCGGACAGGGCTCTTTCTCTGGGGCCAACGTCCTGACTTTC. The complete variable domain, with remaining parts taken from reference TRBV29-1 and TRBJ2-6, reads SAVISQKPSRDICQRGTSLTIQCQVDSQVTMMFWYRQQPGQSLTLIATANQGSEATYESGFVIDKFPISRPNLTFSTLTVSNMSPEDSSIYLCSVGGQGSFSGANVLTFGAGSRLTVL.

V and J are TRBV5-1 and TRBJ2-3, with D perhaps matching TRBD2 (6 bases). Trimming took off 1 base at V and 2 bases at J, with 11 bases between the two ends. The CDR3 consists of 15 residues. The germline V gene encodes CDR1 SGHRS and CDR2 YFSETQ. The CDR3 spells CASSLTSYLTDTQYF. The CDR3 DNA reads TGCGCCAGCAGCTTGACTAGCTACCTCACAGATACGCAGTATTTT. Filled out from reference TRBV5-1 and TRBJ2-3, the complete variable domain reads KAGVTQTPRYLIKTRGQQVTLSCSPISGHRSVSWYQQTPGQGLQFLFEYFSETQRNKGNFPGRFSGRQFSNSRSEMNVSTLELGDSALYLCASSLTSYLTDTQYFGPGTRLTVL.

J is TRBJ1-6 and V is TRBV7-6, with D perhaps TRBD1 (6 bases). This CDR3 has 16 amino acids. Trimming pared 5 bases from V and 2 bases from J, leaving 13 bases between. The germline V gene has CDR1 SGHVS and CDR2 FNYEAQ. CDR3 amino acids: CASSEEQGPYNSPLHF. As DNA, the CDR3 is TGTGCCAGCAGCGAAGAACAGGGCCCCTATAATTCACCCCTCCACTTT. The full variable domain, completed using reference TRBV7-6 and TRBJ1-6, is GAGVSQSPRYKVTKRGQDVALRCDPISGHVSLYWYRQALGQGPEFLTYFNYEAQQDKSGLPNDRFSAERPEGSISTLTIQRTEQRDSAMYRCASSEEQGPYNSPLHFGNGTRLTVT.